This T cell receptor beta chain was retrieved from a study of blood T cells in healthy people across ages. The CDR3 sequence is 13 residues long. Deletions cut 3 bases from V and 12 bases from J, with 16 bases between. CDR1 is SGDLS, CDR2 YYNGEE, per germline. A sample-barcoded 5' primer and a J-beta primer mix were used in a second PCR of roughly 7 to 11 cycles. The authors tagged each cDNA molecule using a template-switch adaptor with 12 random nucleotides. TCRdb re-derived calls from the 5' RACE reads in MiXCR, one entry per CDR3 protein. The sample lists about 930,000 distinct CDR3 sequences; 25% to 30% were seen once. Separately, the same data were catalogued under a study of T cells of mothers and their children. From that study: Three healthy Caucasian mothers and their six children were the donors. From each mother came over 8 million TCR beta CDR3 reads, and from each child came roughly 2.9 million. Among related mother-child pairs, overlap was slightly higher than in unrelated pairs, though not significantly.

This TCR was sampled from a woman in her thirties or forties in good health. Sequenced: blood. The chain couples TRBV9 to TRBJ2-1; D gene unclear. In nucleotides, the CDR3 is TGTGCCAGCAGCGACTCTAGGGTGACGGGGCAGTTCTTC. This sequence encodes CASSDSRVTGQFF.